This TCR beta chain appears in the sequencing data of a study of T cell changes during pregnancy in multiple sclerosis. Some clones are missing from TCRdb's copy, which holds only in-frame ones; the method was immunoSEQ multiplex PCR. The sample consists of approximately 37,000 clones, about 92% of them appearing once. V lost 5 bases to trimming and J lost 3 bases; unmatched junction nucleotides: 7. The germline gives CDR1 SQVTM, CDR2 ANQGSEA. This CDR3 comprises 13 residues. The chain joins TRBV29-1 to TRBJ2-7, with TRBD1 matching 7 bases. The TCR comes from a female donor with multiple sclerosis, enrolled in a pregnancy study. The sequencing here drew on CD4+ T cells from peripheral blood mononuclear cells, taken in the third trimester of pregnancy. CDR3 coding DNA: TGCAGCGTTATGTCGACAGGGATCTACGAGCAGTACTTC. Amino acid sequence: CSVMSTGIYEQYF.